The clone carrying this T cell receptor beta chain occurred a few times. What it binds is unknown. This sample is part of a study of T-cell reconstitution after alpha-beta-depleted transplantation in children. Researchers prepared the TCRbeta library using unique molecular identifiers, the study reports. MiXCR, run by TCRdb on the PCR reads, gives a single entry per CDR3 protein. Of around 700,000 distinct CDR3 sequences in the sample, around 14% were seen once. Whole-study findings and limits: Surviving thymic progenitors and recipient T cells were the source of high TCRbeta diversity at day 60 in some patients. Several hundred graft clones that had expanded were reportedly the source of alpha-beta T cells about two months after transplant. One year post-transplant, T-cell counts and diversity were largely derived from T cells produced anew.

Per germline, CDR1 LNHDA and CDR2 SQIVND (reference sequence). Trimming took off 4 bases at V and 8 bases at J, with 15 bases between the two ends. The CDR3 contains 14 residues. The clonotype comes from a girl aged 2-9 years with congenital amegakaryocytic thrombocytopenia, due to receive a stem cell transplant. This sequence joins TRBV19 and TRBJ2-1, with D maybe TRBD2 (5 bases). Sample: PBMCs, taken before TCRalphabeta/CD19-depleted stem cell transplant. The CDR3 DNA reads TGTGCCAGTAGTAAAACCGGGGAACGGTATGAGCAGTTCTTC. Its translation is CASSKTGERYEQFF.